In this sample, the clone carrying this T cell receptor beta chain turned up once. Its antigen is unidentified. The V gene lost 4 bases and the J gene lost 4 bases, with 8 bases spanning the gap. Germline V gene sequence: CDR1 SGHNT, CDR2 YENEEA. CDR3 length: 13 amino acids. The data derive from a study of cytomegalovirus exposure and HLA in healthy donors. General study results and limits: Evidence from a later analysis indicated that most CMV-associated TCR beta chains looked HLA-restricted. Across donors, presence/absence analyses took sequencing depth to be roughly uniform.

With 60 Vbeta and 13 Jbeta primers, the PCR was carried out. Authors' methods: Unique TCR beta chains numbered approximately 80 million in a later analysis, with roughly 9.9 million shared. The data were produced by immunoSEQ multiplex PCR, yet TCRdb's version contains in-frame clones alone and is incomplete. V and J calls and clone size follow that table, whereas D and trimming were derived from the DNA. The table has tens of thousands of clones, roughly 80% seen once. This receptor was taken from a woman aged 25 to 39 in good health and CMV-seronegative. The specimen sequenced was PBMCs. The chain carries TRBV11-3 and TRBJ1-3, with a weak D call TRBD1 (6 bases). The CDR3 sequence is CASSSGQGNTIYF. DNA for the CDR3: TGTGCCAGCAGCTCTGGACAGGGAAACACCATATATTTT. Full variable domain (remainder filled in from reference TRBV11-3 and TRBJ1-3): EAGVVQSPRYKIIEKKQPVAFWCNPISGHNTLYWYLQNLGQGPELLIRYENEEAVDDSQLPKDRFSAERLKGVDSTLKIQPAELGDSAVYLCASSSGQGNTIYFGEGSWLTVV.